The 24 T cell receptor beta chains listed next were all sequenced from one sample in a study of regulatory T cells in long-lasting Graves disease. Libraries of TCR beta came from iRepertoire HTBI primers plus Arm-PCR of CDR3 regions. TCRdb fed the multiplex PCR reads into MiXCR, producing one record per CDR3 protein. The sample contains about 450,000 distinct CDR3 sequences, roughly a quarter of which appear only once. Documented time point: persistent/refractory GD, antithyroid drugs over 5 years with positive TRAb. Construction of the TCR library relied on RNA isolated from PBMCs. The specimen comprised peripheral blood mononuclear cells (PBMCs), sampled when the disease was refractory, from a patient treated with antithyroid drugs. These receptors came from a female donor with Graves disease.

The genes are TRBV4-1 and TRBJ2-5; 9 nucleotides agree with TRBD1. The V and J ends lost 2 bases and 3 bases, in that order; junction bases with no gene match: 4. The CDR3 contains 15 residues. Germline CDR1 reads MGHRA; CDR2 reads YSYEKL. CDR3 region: CASSQLTGGEETQYF. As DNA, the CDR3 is TGCGCCAGCAGCCAACTTACAGGGGGCGAAGAGACCCAGTACTTC.

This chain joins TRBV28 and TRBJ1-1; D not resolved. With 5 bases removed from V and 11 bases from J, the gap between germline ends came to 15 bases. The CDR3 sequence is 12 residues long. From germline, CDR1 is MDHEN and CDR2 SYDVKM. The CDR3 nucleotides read TGTGCCAGCAGTCCTCGACCCCCTTGGGCTTTCTTT. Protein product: CASSPRPPWAFF.

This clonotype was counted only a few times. The CDR3 spells CATATGGYGYTF. Written as DNA, the CDR3 is TGTGCCACCGCAACAGGGGGCTATGGCTACACCTTC. This rearrangement joins TRBV19 to TRBJ1-2; TRBD1 agrees at 8 bases. Germline V CDR1 and CDR2: LNHDA, SQIVND (reference sequence). Trimming cost V 10 bases and J 4 bases; bases outside gene matches: 5. The CDR3 is made up of 12 amino acids.

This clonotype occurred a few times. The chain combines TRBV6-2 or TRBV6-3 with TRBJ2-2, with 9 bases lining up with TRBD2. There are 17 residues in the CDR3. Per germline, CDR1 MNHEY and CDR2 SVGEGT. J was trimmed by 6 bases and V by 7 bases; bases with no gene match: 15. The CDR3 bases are TGTGCCAGCAACACAAGCCCCGTAGCTAGCGGGGCCGGGGAGCTGTTTTTT. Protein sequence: CASNTSPVASGAGELFF.

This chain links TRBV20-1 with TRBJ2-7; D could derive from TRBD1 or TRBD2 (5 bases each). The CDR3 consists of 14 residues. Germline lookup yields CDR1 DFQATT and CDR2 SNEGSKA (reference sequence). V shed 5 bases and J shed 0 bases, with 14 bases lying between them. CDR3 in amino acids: CSALRDGNSYEQYF. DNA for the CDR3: TGCAGTGCTCTCCGGGACGGGAACTCCTACGAGCAGTACTTC.

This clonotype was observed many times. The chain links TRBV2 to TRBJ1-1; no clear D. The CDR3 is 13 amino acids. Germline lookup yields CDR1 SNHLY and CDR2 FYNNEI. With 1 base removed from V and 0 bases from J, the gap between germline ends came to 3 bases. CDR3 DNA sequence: TGTGCCAGCAGTGAAGAAGTGAACACTGAAGCTTTCTTT. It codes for CASSEEVNTEAFF.

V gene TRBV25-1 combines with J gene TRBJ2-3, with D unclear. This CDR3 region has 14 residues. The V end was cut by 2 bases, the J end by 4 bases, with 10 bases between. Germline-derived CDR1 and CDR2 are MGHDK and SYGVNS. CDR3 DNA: TGTGCCAGCAGTGAAGACAAAAGGGCAGATACGCAGTATTTT. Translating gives CASSEDKRADTQYF.

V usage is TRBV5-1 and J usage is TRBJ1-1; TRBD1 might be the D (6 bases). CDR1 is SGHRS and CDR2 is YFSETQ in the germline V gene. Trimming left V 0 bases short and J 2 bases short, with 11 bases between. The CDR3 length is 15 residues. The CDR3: CASSLEAGVNTEAFF. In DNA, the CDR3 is TGCGCCAGCAGCTTGGAGGCAGGGGTCAACACTGAAGCTTTCTTT.

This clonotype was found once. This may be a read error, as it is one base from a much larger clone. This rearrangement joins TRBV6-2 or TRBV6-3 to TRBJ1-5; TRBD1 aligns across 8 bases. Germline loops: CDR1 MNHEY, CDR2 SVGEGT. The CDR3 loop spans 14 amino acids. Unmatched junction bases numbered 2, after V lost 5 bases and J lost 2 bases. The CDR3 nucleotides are TGTGCCAGCAGTAAGGGACAGGGCAATCAGCCCCAGCATTTT. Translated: CASSKGQGNQPQHF.

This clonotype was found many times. CDR3 DNA: TGTGCCAGCAGCTTATCGGGGGGCGGGATCCAAGAGACCCAGTACTTC. Amino acids: CASSLSGGGIQETQYF. The chain carries TRBV7-2 and TRBJ2-5; D possibly corresponds to TRBD2 (7 bases). Per the germline V gene, CDR1 is SGHTA and CDR2 is FQGNSA. The germline V and J ends were trimmed by 2 bases and 1 base, with 14 bases remaining between them. This CDR3 has 16 residues.

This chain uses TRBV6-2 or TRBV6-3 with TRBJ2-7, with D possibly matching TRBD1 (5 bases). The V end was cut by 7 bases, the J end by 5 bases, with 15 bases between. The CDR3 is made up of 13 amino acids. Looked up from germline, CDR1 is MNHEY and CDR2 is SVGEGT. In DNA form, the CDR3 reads TGTGCCAGCATAGGGGATGCGAGGAACGAGCAGTACTTC. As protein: CASIGDARNEQYF.

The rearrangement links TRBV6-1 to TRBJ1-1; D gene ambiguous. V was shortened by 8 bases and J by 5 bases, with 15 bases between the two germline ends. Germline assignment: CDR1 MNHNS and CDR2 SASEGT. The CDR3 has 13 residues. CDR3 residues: CASGPTPWTEAFF. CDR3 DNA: TGTGCCAGCGGGCCCACGCCATGGACTGAAGCTTTCTTT.

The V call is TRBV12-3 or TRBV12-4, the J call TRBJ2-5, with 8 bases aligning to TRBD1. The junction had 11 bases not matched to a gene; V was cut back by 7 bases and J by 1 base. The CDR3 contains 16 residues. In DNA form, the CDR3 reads TGTGCCAGCACTATCTCCGGGACAGGTTCCCAAGAGACCCAGTACTTC. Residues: CASTISGTGSQETQYF.

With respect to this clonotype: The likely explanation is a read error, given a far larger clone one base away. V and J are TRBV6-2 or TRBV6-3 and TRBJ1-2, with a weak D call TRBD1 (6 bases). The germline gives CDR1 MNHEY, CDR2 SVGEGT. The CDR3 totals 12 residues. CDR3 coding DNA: TGTGCCAGCAGTTCAGGGGTCTATGGCTACGCCTTC. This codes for CASSSGVYGYAF.

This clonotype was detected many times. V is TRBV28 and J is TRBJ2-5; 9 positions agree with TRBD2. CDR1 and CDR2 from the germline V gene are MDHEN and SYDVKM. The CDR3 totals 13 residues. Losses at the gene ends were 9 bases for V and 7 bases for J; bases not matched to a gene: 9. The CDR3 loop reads CASIAGAVGTQYF. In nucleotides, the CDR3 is TGTGCCAGTATAGCGGGAGCTGTGGGGACCCAGTACTTC.

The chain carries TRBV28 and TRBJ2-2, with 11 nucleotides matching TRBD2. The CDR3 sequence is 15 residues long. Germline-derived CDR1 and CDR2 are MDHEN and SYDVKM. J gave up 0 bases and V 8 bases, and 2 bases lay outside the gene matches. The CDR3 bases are TGTGCCAGCGGGACTAGCGGAGCGAACACCGGGGAGCTGTTTTTT. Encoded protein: CASGTSGANTGELFF.

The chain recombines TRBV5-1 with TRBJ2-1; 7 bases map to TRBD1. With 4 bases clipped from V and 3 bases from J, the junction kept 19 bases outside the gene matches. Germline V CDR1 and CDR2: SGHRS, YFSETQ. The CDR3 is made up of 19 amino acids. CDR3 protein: CASSRMTGSSASYYNEQFF. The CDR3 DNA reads TGCGCCAGCAGCCGCATGACAGGGAGCTCGGCTTCTTACTACAATGAGCAGTTCTTC.

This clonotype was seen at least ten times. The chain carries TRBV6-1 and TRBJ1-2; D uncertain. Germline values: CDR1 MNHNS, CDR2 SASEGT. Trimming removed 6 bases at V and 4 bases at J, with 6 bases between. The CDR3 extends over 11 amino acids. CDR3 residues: CASRSGYGYTF. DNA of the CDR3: TGTGCCAGCAGGAGTGGCTATGGCTACACCTTC.

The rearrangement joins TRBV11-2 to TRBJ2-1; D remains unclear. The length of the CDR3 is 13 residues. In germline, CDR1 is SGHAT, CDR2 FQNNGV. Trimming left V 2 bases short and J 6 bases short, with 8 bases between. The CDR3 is CASSLTSGNEQFF. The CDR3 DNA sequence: TGTGCCAGCAGCTTAACGAGTGGCAATGAGCAGTTCTTC.

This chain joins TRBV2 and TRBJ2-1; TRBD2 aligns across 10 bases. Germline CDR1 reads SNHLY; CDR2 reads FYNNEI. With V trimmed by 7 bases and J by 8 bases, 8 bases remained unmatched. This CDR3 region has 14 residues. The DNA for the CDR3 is TGTGCCAGCACCCTAGCGGGAGTAGGTGATGAGCAGTTCTTC. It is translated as CASTLAGVGDEQFF. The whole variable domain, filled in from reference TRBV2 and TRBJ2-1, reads EPEVTQTPSHQVTQMGQEVILRCVPISNHLYFYWYRQILGQKVEFLVSFYNNEISEKSEIFDDQFSVERPDGSNFTLKIRSTKLEDSAMYFCASTLAGVGDEQFFGPGTRLTVL.

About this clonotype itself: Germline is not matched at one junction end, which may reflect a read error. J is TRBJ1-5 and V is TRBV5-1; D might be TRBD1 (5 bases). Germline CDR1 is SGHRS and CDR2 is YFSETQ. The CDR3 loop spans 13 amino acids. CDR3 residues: CASSPGPNQPRHF. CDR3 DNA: TGCGCCAGCAGCCCAGGGCCGAATCAGCCCCGGCATTTT.

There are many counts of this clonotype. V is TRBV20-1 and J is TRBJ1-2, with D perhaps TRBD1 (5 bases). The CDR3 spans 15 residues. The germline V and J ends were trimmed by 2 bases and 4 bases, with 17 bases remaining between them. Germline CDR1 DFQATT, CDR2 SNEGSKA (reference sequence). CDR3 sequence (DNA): TGCAGTGCTAGAAGGGGTCCAGGGCTCTCCTATGGCTACACCTTC. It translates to CSARRGPGLSYGYTF.

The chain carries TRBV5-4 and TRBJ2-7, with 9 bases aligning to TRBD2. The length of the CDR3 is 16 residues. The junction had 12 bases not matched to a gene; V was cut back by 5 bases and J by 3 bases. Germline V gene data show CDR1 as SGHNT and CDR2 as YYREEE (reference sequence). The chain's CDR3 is CASSPRGSGGLYEQYF. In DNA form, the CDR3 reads TGTGCCAGCAGTCCGAGGGGTAGCGGGGGCCTCTACGAGCAGTACTTC.

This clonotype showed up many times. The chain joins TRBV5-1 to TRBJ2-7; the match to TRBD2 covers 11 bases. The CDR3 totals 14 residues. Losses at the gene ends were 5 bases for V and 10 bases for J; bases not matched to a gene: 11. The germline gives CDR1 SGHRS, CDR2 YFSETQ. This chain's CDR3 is CASSSVAGGESQYF. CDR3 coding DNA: TGCGCCAGCAGTTCAGTAGCGGGAGGGGAGAGCCAGTACTTC.